The rows below give T cell receptor beta chains drawn from one sample of a study of shared clonotypes between healthy human individuals. Data came from immunoSEQ multiplex PCR; TCRdb stores just in-frame clones and leaves some out. This sample has approximately 2.5 million clones, with around nine tenths found just once. Sequenced input: naive CD4+ T cells sorted from blood. These receptor sequences come from a man aged 18 to 35 in good health. Each CDR3 is given with its conserved first and last residue. The D gene is left open where the match is weak.

D gene: -
V gene: TRBV7-2
J gene: TRBJ2-3
CDR3 protein: CASSPSGDTQYF
CDR3 DNA: TGTGCCAGCAGCCCCAGCGGTGATACGCAGTATTTT

D gene: -
V gene: TRBV5-6
J gene: TRBJ2-3
CDR3 protein: CASSFGRGYTDTQYF
CDR3 DNA: TGTGCCAGCAGCTTCGGGCGGGGTTACACAGATACGCAGTATTTT

D gene: -
V gene: TRBV5-4
J gene: TRBJ1-2
CDR3 protein: CASSLAGPNYGYTF
CDR3 DNA: TGTGCCAGCAGCTTGGCGGGCCCTAACTATGGCTACACCTTC

D gene: TRBD2
V gene: TRBV11-3
J gene: TRBJ2-2
CDR3 protein: CASSLGGLAGGDDTGELFF
CDR3 DNA: TGTGCCAGCAGCTTAGGGGGACTAGCGGGAGGAGACGACACCGGGGAGCTGTTTTTT

D gene: TRBD2
V gene: TRBV7-9
J gene: TRBJ2-5
CDR3 protein: CASSRALAEQETQYF
CDR3 DNA: TGTGCCAGCAGCCGCGCGCTAGCGGAACAAGAGACCCAGTACTTC

D gene: -
V gene: TRBV20-1
J gene: TRBJ1-2
CDR3 protein: CSARVSYGYTF
CDR3 DNA: TGCAGTGCTAGGGTCAGCTATGGCTACACCTTC

D gene: TRBD2
V gene: TRBV5-1
J gene: TRBJ2-5
CDR3 protein: CASSLYPTLAGGDQETQYF
CDR3 DNA: TGCGCCAGCAGCTTGTACCCTACGCTAGCGGGGGGGGACCAAGAGACCCAGTACTTC

D gene: TRBD1
V gene: TRBV6-5
J gene: TRBJ2-5
CDR3 protein: CASSLTGTYQETQYF
CDR3 DNA: TGTGCCAGCAGTCTGACAGGGACGTACCAAGAGACCCAGTACTTC

D gene: -
V gene: TRBV2
J gene: TRBJ1-4
CDR3 protein: CASSEGRQATNEKLFF
CDR3 DNA: TGTGCCAGCAGTGAGGGCAGGCAAGCAACTAATGAAAAACTGTTTTTT

D gene: -
V gene: TRBV7-2
J gene: TRBJ1-1
CDR3 protein: CASSLRDSTEAFF
CDR3 DNA: TGTGCCAGCAGCTTAAGAGACAGCACTGAAGCTTTCTTT

D gene: -
V gene: TRBV9
J gene: TRBJ2-3
CDR3 protein: CASSVGPATDTQYF
CDR3 DNA: TGTGCCAGCAGCGTGGGACCCGCGACAGATACGCAGTATTTT

D gene: -
V gene: TRBV6-5
J gene: TRBJ1-1
CDR3 protein: CASYRDREAFF
CDR3 DNA: TGTGCCAGTTACAGGGACCGTGAAGCTTTCTTT

D gene: TRBD2
V gene: TRBV28
J gene: TRBJ2-3
CDR3 protein: CASSTSGMGTDTQYF
CDR3 DNA: TGTGCCAGCAGTACTAGCGGGATGGGGACAGATACGCAGTATTTT

D gene: -
V gene: TRBV30
J gene: TRBJ1-5
CDR3 protein: CAWSVGGYQPQHF
CDR3 DNA: TGTGCCTGGAGTGTGGGAGGTTATCAGCCCCAGCATTTT

D gene: TRBD1
V gene: TRBV19
J gene: TRBJ1-2
CDR3 protein: CASSSSGQGYGYTF
CDR3 DNA: TGTGCCAGTAGTTCCTCGGGACAGGGCTATGGCTACACCTTC

D gene: -
V gene: TRBV2
J gene: TRBJ2-2
CDR3 protein: CASSVKAATGELFF
CDR3 DNA: TGTGCCAGCAGTGTAAAAGCGGCCACCGGGGAGCTGTTTTTT

D gene: -
V gene: TRBV5-1
J gene: TRBJ2-1
CDR3 protein: CASSLAGDSTYFF
CDR3 DNA: TGCGCCAGCAGCTTGGCGGGTGACTCCACGTATTTCTTC

D gene: -
V gene: TRBV27
J gene: TRBJ2-7
CDR3 protein: CASRRTQVAWGEQYF
CDR3 DNA: TGTGCCAGCAGGCGCACCCAGGTAGCTTGGGGCGAGCAGTACTTC

D gene: -
V gene: TRBV7-9
J gene: TRBJ1-1
CDR3 protein: CASSLETLNTEAFF
CDR3 DNA: TGTGCCAGCAGCTTAGAGACCTTGAACACTGAAGCTTTCTTT